The T cell receptor (beta chain) described here comes from a study of cytomegalovirus exposure and HLA in healthy donors. Study-level points and caveats: HLA alleles were associated with roughly 17,000 TCR beta sequences in a later analysis at 0.05 false discovery rate. In a later analysis, V- and J-gene trimming of beta chains associated with a DCLRE1C missense variant, replicated independently.

This PCR relied on a set of 60 Vbeta primers and 13 Jbeta primers. TCRdb keeps only in-frame clones here, not all; method: immunoSEQ multiplex PCR. The table shows around 170,000 clones, with roughly three quarters occurring only once. The study sampled nominally healthy donors, though unrecorded immune exposures were likely. The CDR3 contains 16 residues. V was cut by 1 base and J by 7 bases, with 20 bases left in between. Germline CDR1 SGHDN, CDR2 FVKESK. As for this clone: Its matching antigen is unknown.

This TCR was recovered from a woman aged 40 to 50 in good health and CMV-seropositive. Input material: PBMCs. This chain connects TRBV14 to TRBJ2-7; tentatively, D is TRBD2 (5 bases). CDR3 sequence reads: CASSQGARALLREQYF. As DNA, the CDR3 is TGTGCCAGCAGCCAAGGAGCGAGGGCACTATTACGTGAGCAGTACTTC.